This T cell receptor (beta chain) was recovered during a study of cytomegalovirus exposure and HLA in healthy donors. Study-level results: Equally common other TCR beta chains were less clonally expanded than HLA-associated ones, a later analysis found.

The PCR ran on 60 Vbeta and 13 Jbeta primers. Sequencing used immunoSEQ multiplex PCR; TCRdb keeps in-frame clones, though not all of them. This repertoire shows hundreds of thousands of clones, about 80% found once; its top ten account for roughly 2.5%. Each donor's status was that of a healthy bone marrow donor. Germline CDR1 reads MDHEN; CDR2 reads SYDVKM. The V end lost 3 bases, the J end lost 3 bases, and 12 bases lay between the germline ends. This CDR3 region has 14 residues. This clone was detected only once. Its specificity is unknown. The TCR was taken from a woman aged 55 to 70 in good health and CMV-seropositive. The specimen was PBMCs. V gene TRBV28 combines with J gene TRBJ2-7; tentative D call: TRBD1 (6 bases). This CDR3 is CASSLALRGYEQYF. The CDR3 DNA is TGTGCCAGCAGTTTGGCCCTCAGGGGCTACGAGCAGTACTTC.